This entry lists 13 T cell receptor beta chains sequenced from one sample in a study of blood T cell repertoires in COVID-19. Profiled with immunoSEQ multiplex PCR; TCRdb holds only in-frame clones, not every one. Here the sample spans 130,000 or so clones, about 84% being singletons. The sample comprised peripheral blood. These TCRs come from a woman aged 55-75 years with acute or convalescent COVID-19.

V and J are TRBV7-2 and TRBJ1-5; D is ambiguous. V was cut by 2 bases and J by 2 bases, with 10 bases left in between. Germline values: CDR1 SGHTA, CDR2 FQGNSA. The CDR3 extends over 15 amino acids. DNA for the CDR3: TGTGCCAGCAGCTTAATTGGAGGGCGCAATCAGCCCCAGCATTTT. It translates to CASSLIGGRNQPQHF.

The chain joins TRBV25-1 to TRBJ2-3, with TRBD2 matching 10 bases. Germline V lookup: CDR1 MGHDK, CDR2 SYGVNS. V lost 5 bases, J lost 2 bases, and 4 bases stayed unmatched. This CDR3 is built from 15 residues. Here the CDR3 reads CASSKGLADTDTQYF. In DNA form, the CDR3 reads TGTGCCAGCAGTAAAGGACTAGCGGACACAGATACGCAGTATTTT.

The CDR3 spells CSVGTGVNYGYTF. In DNA form, the CDR3 reads TGCAGCGTTGGAACAGGTGTTAACTATGGCTACACCTTC. This chain links TRBV29-1 with TRBJ1-2; D perhaps matches TRBD1 (5 bases). Trimming took 4 bases from V and 1 from J, leaving 10 bases between them. The germline gives CDR1 SQVTM, CDR2 ANQGSEA. The CDR3 is made up of 13 amino acids.

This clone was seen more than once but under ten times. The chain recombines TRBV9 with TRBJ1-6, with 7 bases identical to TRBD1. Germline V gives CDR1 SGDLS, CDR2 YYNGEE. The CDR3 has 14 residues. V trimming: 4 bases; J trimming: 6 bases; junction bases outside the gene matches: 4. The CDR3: CASSPRDSNSPLHF. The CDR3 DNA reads TGTGCCAGCAGCCCGCGGGACAGTAATTCACCCCTCCACTTT.

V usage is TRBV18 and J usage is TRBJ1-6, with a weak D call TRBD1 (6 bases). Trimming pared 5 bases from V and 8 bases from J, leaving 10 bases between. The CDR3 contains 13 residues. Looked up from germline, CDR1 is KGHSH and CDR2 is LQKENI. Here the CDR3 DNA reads TGTGCCAGCTCATCCCGACAGGATTCACCCCTCCACTTT. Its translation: CASSSRQDSPLHF.

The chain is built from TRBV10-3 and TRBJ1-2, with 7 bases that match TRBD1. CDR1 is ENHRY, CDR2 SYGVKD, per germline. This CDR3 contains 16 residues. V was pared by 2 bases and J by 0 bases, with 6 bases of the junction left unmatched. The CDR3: CAISETRQGANYGYTF. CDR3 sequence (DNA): TGTGCCATCAGTGAGACCCGACAGGGAGCTAACTATGGCTACACCTTC.

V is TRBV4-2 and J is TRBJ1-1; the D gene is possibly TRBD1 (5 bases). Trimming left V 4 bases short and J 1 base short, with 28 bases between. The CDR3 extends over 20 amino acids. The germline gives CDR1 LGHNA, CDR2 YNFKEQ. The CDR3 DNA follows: TGTGCCAGCAGCCGGGGGGGTCAGGACGACCGGCTGAGAGGGAACACTGAAGCTTTCTTT. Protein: CASSRGGQDDRLRGNTEAFF.

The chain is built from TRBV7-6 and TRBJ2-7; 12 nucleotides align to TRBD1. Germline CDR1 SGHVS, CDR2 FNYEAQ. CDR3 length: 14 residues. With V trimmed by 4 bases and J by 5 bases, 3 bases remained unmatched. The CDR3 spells CASSSGQGANEQYF. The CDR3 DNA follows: TGTGCCAGCAGCTCGGGACAGGGGGCCAACGAGCAGTACTTC.

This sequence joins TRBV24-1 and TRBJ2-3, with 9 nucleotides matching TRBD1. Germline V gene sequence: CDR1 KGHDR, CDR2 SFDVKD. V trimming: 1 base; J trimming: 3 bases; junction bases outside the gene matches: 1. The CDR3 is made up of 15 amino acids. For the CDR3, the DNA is TGTGCCACCAGTGATTTTGGACAGGGGACAGATACGCAGTATTTT. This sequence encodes CATSDFGQGTDTQYF.

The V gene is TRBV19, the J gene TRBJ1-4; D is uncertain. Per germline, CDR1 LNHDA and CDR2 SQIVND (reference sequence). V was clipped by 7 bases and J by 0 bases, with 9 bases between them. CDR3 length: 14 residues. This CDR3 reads CASTGGATNEKLFF. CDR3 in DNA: TGTGCCAGTACCGGCGGCGCAACTAATGAAAAACTGTTTTTT.

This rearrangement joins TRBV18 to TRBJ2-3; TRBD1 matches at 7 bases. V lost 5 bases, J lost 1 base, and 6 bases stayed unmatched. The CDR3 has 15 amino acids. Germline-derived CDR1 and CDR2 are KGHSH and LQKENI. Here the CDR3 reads CASSTRDSRTDTQYF. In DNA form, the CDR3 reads TGTGCCAGCTCAACCCGGGACAGCCGCACAGATACGCAGTATTTT.

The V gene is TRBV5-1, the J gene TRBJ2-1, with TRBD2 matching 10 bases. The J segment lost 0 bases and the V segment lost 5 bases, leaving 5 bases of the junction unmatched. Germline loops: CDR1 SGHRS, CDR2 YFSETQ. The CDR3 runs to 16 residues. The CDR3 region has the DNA TGCGCCAGCAGACGGACTAGCGGTCCCTCCTACAATGAGCAGTTCTTC. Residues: CASRRTSGPSYNEQFF.

CDR3 in DNA: TGTGCCAGCAGCCAAGGAGATTCAGGGCTAAGGTCTGGCTACACCTTC. This gives the protein CASSQGDSGLRSGYTF. The J gene is TRBJ1-2, the V gene TRBV14; TRBD1 might be the D (5 bases). From germline, CDR1 is SGHDN and CDR2 FVKESK. The CDR3 has 16 amino acids. The ends were cut back, 1 base at V and 7 bases at J, with 19 bases in the middle.